This T cell receptor beta chain was retrieved from a study of response to subunit inactivated influenza vaccine. General study findings and limits: Authors suggested seasonal influenza vaccinations each recruit few new T cells.

This clonotype occurred a few times. Its antigen remains unidentified. TCRdb itself ran the RT-PCR reads through MiXCR, one entry per CDR3 protein. Counted here are hundreds of thousands of distinct CDR3 sequences, 11% to 15% occurring once; the ten biggest clones make up approximately 7.6%. The CDR3 runs 14 residues. V lost 3 bases to trimming and J lost 0 bases; unmatched junction nucleotides: 4. Germline CDR1 reads DFQATT; CDR2 reads SNEGSKA (reference sequence). This sequence joins TRBV20-1 and TRBJ2-7; 8 positions agree with TRBD2. This receptor was identified in a middle-aged man who received an inactivated influenza vaccine. The sample consisted of PBMCs from blood, taken 14 days before vaccination. CDR3 sequence reads: CSASALAGSYEQYF. DNA for the CDR3: TGCAGTGCTAGTGCGCTAGCGGGCTCCTACGAGCAGTACTTC.